This is a list of T cell receptor beta chains from one sample in a study of blood T cell repertoires in COVID-19. The data were produced by immunoSEQ multiplex PCR, yet TCRdb's version contains in-frame clones alone and is incomplete. The repertoire includes under 200,000 clones, approximately 83% of them detected once, and roughly 9.1% sits in the top ten. The sample consisted of peripheral blood. All receptors come from a woman older than 75 with active or convalescent COVID-19. The CDR3 runs from the conserved cysteine through the conserved F or W. The order of the fields is V gene, D gene, clone size, J gene, CDR3 protein, CDR3 DNA. The D gene is left open where the match is weak. Size is stated for part of the rows, as once, few or many counts, or as a class when the clone is expanded.

v_call: TRBV6-2/TRBV6-3
d_call: -
clone_size: -
j_call: TRBJ1-2
cdr3_aa: CASGSLKYNRDGYTF
cdr3_nt: TGTGCCAGCGGTTCCCTCAAATATAACAGGGATGGCTACACCTTC

v_call: TRBV7-8
d_call: TRBD2
clone_size: -
j_call: TRBJ2-5
cdr3_aa: CASTLREGWNQETQYF
cdr3_nt: TGTGCCAGCACCTTGCGGGAGGGGTGGAACCAAGAGACCCAGTACTTC

v_call: TRBV5-1
d_call: -
clone_size: few
j_call: TRBJ1-2
cdr3_aa: CASSLVGRDFNGYTF
cdr3_nt: TGCGCCAGCAGCTTGGTCGGCAGGGACTTCAACGGCTACACCTTC

v_call: TRBV11-3
d_call: -
clone_size: -
j_call: TRBJ2-5
cdr3_aa: CASSLGEQETQYF
cdr3_nt: TGTGCCAGCAGCTTAGGAGAGCAAGAGACCCAGTACTTC

v_call: TRBV18
d_call: -
clone_size: -
j_call: TRBJ1-1
cdr3_aa: CASSPQGNQGAFF
cdr3_nt: TGTGCCAGCTCACCACAGGGGAATCAAGGAGCTTTCTTT

v_call: TRBV6-2/TRBV6-3
d_call: TRBD2
clone_size: once
j_call: TRBJ2-1
cdr3_aa: CASSDPPGTSGGPSSYNEQFF
cdr3_nt: TGTGCCAGCAGCGACCCCCCCGGGACTAGCGGGGGGCCCAGCTCCTACAATGAGCAGTTCTTC

v_call: TRBV6-5
d_call: TRBD1
clone_size: once
j_call: TRBJ1-6
cdr3_aa: CASSFPLGQGNSPLHF
cdr3_nt: TGTGCCAGCAGTTTCCCCCTGGGACAGGGTAATTCACCCCTCCACTTT

v_call: TRBV28
d_call: TRBD1
clone_size: -
j_call: TRBJ2-5
cdr3_aa: CASSLYAHSGTGAETQYF
cdr3_nt: TGTGCCAGCAGTTTATATGCCCATTCCGGGACAGGGGCTGAGACCCAGTACTTC

v_call: TRBV19
d_call: -
clone_size: once
j_call: TRBJ1-1
cdr3_aa: CASSTNLGGNTEAFF
cdr3_nt: TGTGCCAGTAGTACAAACCTCGGGGGTAACACTGAAGCTTTCTTT

v_call: TRBV7-8
d_call: -
clone_size: -
j_call: TRBJ1-1
cdr3_aa: CASSLAGHTVNTEAFF
cdr3_nt: TGTGCCAGCAGCTTAGCGGGGCACACCGTGAACACTGAAGCTTTCTTT

v_call: TRBV6-5
d_call: -
clone_size: -
j_call: TRBJ1-3
cdr3_aa: CASSYERGSGNTIYF
cdr3_nt: TGTGCCAGCAGTTACGAAAGGGGCTCTGGAAACACCATATATTTT

v_call: TRBV10-3
d_call: -
clone_size: -
j_call: TRBJ1-5
cdr3_aa: CASRDTNSNQPQHF
cdr3_nt: TGTGCCAGCCGGGACACCAATAGCAATCAGCCCCAGCATTTT